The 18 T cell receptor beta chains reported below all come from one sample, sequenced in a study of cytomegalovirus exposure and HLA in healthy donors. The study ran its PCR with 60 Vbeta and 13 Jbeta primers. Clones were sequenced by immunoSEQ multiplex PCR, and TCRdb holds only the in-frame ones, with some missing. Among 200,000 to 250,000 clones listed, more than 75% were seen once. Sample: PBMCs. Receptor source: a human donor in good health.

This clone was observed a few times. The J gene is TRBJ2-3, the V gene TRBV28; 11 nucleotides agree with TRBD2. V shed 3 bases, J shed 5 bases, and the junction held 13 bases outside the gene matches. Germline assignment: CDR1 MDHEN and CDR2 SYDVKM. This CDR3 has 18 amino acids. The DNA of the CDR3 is TGTGCCAGCAGTTTCAGGGTGATAGCGGGAGGGCCGGGAGATACGCAGTATTTT. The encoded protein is CASSFRVIAGGPGDTQYF.

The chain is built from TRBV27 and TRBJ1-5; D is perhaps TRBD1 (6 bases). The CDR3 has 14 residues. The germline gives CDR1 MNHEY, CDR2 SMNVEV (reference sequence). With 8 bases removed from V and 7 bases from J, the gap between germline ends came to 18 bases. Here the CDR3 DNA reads TGTGCCAGCCCTCTGGGGGGGCCCCAGCAGCCCCAGCATTTT. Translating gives CASPLGGPQQPQHF.

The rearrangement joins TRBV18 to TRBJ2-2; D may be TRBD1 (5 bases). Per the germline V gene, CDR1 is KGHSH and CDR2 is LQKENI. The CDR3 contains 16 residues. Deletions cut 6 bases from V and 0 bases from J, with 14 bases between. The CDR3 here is CASSLQAPSNTGELFF. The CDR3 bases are TGTGCCAGCTCCCTACAGGCCCCCTCGAACACCGGGGAGCTGTTTTTT. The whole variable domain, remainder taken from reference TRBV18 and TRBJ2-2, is NAGVMQNPRHLVRRRGQEARLRCSPMKGHSHVYWYRQLPEEGLKFMVYLQKENIIDESGMPKERFSAEFPKEGPSILRIQQVVRGDSAAYFCASSLQAPSNTGELFFGEGSRLTVL.

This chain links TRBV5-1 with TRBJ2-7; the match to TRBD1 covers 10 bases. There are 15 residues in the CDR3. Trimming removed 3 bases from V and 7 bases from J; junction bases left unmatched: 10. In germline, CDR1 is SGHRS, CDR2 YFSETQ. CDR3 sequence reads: CASSSVPGTGVEQYF. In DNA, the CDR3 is TGCGCCAGCAGCTCGGTCCCCGGGACAGGGGTAGAGCAGTACTTC.

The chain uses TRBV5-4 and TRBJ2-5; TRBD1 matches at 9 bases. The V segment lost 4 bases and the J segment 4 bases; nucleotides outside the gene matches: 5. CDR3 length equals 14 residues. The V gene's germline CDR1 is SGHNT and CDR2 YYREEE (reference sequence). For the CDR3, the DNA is TGTGCCAGCAGCGCTAACAGGGGGCGAGAGACCCAGTACTTC. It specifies CASSANRGRETQYF.

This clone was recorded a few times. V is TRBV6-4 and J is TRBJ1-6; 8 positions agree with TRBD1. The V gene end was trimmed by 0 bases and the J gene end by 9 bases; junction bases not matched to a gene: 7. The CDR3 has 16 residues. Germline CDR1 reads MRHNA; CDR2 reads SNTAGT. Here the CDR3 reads CASSDSMAGGSSPLHF. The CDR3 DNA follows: TGTGCCAGCAGTGACTCGATGGCAGGGGGCAGTTCACCCCTCCACTTT.

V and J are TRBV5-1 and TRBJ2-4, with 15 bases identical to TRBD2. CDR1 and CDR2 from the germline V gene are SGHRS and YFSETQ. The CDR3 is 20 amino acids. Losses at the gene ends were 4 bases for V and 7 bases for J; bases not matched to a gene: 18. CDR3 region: CASSPDTRTSGRASLNIQYF. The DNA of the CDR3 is TGCGCCAGCAGCCCCGATACTAGGACTAGCGGGAGGGCCTCGTTGAACATTCAGTACTTC.

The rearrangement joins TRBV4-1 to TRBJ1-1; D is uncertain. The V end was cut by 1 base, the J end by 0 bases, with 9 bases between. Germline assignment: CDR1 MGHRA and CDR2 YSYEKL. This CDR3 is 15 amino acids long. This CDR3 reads CASSQVVSMNTEAFF. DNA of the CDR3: TGCGCCAGCAGCCAAGTAGTAAGCATGAACACTGAAGCTTTCTTT.

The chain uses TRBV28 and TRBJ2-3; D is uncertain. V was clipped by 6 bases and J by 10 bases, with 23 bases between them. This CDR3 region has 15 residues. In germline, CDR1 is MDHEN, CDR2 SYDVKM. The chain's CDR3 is CASSHPLLVSVAQYF. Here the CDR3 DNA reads TGTGCCAGCAGCCACCCTCTGCTAGTATCGGTGGCGCAGTATTTT.

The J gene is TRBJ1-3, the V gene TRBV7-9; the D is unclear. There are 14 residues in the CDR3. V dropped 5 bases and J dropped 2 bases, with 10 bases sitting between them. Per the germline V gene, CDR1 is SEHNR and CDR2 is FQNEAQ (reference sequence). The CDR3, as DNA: TGTGCCAGCAGCCCACCGGGAGCTGGAAACACCATATATTTT. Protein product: CASSPPGAGNTIYF.

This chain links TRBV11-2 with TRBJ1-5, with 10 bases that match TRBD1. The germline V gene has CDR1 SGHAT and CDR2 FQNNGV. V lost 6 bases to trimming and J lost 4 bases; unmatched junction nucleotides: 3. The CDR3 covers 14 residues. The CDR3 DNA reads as TGTGCCAGCAGGGGACAGGGGAGTAATCAGCCCCAGCATTTT. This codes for CASRGQGSNQPQHF.

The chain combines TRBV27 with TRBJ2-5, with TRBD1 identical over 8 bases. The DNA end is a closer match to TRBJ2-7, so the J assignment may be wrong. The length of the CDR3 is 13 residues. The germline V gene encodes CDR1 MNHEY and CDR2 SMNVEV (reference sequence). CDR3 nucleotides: TGTGCCAGCAGGACCGGGACAGGCTACGAGCAGTACTTC. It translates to CASRTGTGYEQYF.

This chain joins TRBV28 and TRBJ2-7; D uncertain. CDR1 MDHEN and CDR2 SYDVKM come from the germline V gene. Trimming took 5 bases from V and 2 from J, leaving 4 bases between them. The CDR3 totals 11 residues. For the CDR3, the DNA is TGTGCCAGCAGTGTAGCCTACGAGCAGTACTTC. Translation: CASSVAYEQYF.

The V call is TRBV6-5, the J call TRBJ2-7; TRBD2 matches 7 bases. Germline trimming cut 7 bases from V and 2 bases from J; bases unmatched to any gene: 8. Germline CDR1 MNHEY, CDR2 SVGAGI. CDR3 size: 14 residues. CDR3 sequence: CASKLGGSPYEQYF. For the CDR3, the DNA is TGTGCCAGCAAACTTGGCGGGAGTCCCTACGAGCAGTACTTC.

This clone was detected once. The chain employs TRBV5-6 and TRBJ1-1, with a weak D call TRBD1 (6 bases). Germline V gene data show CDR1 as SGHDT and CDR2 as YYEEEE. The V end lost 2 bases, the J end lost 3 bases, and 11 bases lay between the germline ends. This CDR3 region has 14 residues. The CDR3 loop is CASSFRGADTEAFF. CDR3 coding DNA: TGTGCCAGCAGCTTCAGGGGCGCGGACACTGAAGCTTTCTTT.

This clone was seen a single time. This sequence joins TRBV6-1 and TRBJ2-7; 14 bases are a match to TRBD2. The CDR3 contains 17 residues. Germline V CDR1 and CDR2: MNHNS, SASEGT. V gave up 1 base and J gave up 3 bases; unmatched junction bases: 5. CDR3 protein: CASSEGSGLAGVYEQYF. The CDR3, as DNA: TGTGCCAGCAGTGAAGGTTCGGGACTAGCGGGAGTCTACGAGCAGTACTTC.

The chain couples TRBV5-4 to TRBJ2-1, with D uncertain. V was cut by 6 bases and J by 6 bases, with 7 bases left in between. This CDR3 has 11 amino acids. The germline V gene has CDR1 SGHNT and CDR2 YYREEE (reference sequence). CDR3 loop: CASKQTNEQFF. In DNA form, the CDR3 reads TGTGCCAGCAAACAGACCAATGAGCAGTTCTTC.

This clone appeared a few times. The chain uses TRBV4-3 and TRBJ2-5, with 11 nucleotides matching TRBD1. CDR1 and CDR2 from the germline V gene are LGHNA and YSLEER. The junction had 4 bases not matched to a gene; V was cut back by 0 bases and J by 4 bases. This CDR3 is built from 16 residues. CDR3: CASSQDRTGGGETQYF. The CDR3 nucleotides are TGCGCCAGCAGCCAAGATAGGACAGGGGGCGGAGAGACCCAGTACTTC.